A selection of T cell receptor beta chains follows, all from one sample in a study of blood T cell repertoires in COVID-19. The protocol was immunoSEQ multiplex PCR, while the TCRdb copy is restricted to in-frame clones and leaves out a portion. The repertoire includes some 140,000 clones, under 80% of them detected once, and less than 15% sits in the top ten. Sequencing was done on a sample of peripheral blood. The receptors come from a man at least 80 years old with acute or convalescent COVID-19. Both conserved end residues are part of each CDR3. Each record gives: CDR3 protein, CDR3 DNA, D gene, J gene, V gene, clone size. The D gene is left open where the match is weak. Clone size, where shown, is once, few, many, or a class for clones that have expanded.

CASSSPGLNTEAFF,TGTGCCAGCAGTAGCCCAGGGCTTAACACTGAAGCTTTCTTT,-,TRBJ1-1,TRBV6-5,-
CASSEEGDRVAGNTIYF,TGTGCCAGCAGTGAAGAGGGGGACAGGGTCGCCGGAAACACCATATATTTT,TRBD1,TRBJ1-3,TRBV6-1,-
CSLGRDLSEQFF,TGCAGCCTCGGGCGGGATTTAAGTGAGCAGTTCTTC,-,TRBJ2-1,TRBV29-1,-
CASSRGGDYGYTF,TGTGCCAGCAGTCGAGGGGGGGACTATGGCTACACCTTC,-,TRBJ1-2,TRBV7-2,-
CASSLASRGAMGEQFF,TGTGCCAGCAGCTTAGCTTCGCGGGGGGCAATGGGTGAGCAGTTCTTC,TRBD2,TRBJ2-1,TRBV7-3,once
CASSYPAIASYNEQFF,TGTGCCAGCAGTTACCCGGCGATAGCTTCCTACAATGAGCAGTTCTTC,-,TRBJ2-1,TRBV6-2/TRBV6-3,-
CASSLVGGADYGYTF,TGTGCCAGCAGCTTAGTAGGGGGCGCAGACTATGGCTACACCTTC,TRBD1,TRBJ1-2,TRBV7-2,-
CASTLTGGNEKLFF,TGTGCCAGTACCCTGACAGGCGGAAATGAAAAACTGTTTTTT,-,TRBJ1-4,TRBV19,-
CASSLGPPGQAYEQYF,TGTGCCAGCAGCTTAGGGCCACCGGGACAGGCCTACGAGCAGTACTTC,TRBD1,TRBJ2-7,TRBV7-2,-
CASSQDGAGNQPQHF,TGCGCCAGCAGCCAAGATGGAGCAGGGAATCAGCCCCAGCATTTT,-,TRBJ1-5,TRBV4-3,-
CASSSTGGSNNQPQHF,TGTGCCAGCAGCTCAACAGGGGGCTCAAACAATCAGCCCCAGCATTTT,TRBD1,TRBJ1-5,TRBV7-2,-
CASRVTGLSEKLFF,TGTGCCAGCAGGGTGACAGGGTTGTCGGAAAAACTGTTTTTT,TRBD1,TRBJ1-4,TRBV2,-
CASTQAQVPSYGYTF,TGTGCCAGCACCCAAGCCCAGGTACCGTCCTATGGCTACACCTTC,-,TRBJ1-2,TRBV2,few
CASESREDNEQFF,TGTGCCAGCGAGTCCCGGGAGGACAATGAGCAGTTCTTC,TRBD2,TRBJ2-1,TRBV27,-
CASSAPGQGVQETQYF,TGTGCCAGCAGTGCCCCGGGACAGGGGGTACAAGAGACCCAGTACTTC,TRBD1,TRBJ2-5,TRBV2,-
CATSVTGNYEQYF,TGTGCCACCAGCGTGACAGGCAACTACGAGCAGTACTTC,-,TRBJ2-7,TRBV15,few
CASSLRGPGGGTDTQYF,TGTGCCAGCAGCTTAAGAGGTCCGGGGGGGGGCACAGATACGCAGTATTTT,TRBD2,TRBJ2-3,TRBV7-8,-
CATTRTGSNEQYF,TGTGCCACCACCCGGACAGGGAGCAACGAGCAGTACTTC,TRBD1,TRBJ2-7,TRBV24-1,-
CASSMLAGGPGELFF,TGTGCCAGTAGTATGCTAGCGGGGGGGCCCGGGGAGCTGTTTTTT,TRBD2,TRBJ2-2,TRBV19,few
CASSSSGTGSYNEQFF,TGTGCCAGCAGTTCATCCGGGACAGGTTCCTACAATGAGCAGTTCTTC,TRBD1,TRBJ2-1,TRBV6-6,-
CASSYGTVNQPQHF,TGTGCCAGCAGCTATGGGACAGTCAATCAGCCCCAGCATTTT,TRBD1,TRBJ1-5,TRBV7-2,once
CASSGTSRETQYF,TGTGCCAGCAGCGGGACTAGCAGGGAGACCCAGTACTTC,TRBD2,TRBJ2-5,TRBV2,-
CAISDRGDSPLHF,TGTGCCATTTCGGACAGGGGAGATTCACCCCTCCACTTT,TRBD1,TRBJ1-6,TRBV19,-
CASSSRTSGGASGELFF,TGTGCCAGCAGCTCCCGGACTAGCGGGGGGGCCTCCGGGGAGCTGTTTTTT,TRBD2,TRBJ2-2,TRBV13,once
CASNPGTGGQPQHF,TGTGCCAGCAACCCCGGGACAGGGGGTCAGCCCCAGCATTTT,TRBD1,TRBJ1-5,TRBV7-2,-
CASSVAWGGAYGYTF,TGTGCCAGCAGCGTAGCTTGGGGGGGCGCATATGGCTACACCTTC,-,TRBJ1-2,TRBV9,once
CASSSWTKDEKLFF,TGTGCCAGCAGCTCCTGGACTAAGGATGAAAAACTGTTTTTT,-,TRBJ1-4,TRBV5-5,-
CASSPGGSDTQYF,TGTGCCAGCTCACCTGGGGGGTCAGATACGCAGTATTTT,-,TRBJ2-3,TRBV18,once
CASRFDEGNSPLHF,TGTGCCAGCAGATTCGACGAGGGTAATTCACCCCTCCACTTT,-,TRBJ1-6,TRBV6-4,-
CATGTLAGGKNIQYF,TGTGCCACCGGAACACTTGCGGGCGGCAAAAACATTCAGTACTTC,-,TRBJ2-4,TRBV7-8,-
CASSLGALADIHTDTQYF,TGTGCCAGCAGCTTAGGAGCTTTGGCGGACATTCACACAGATACGCAGTATTTT,-,TRBJ2-3,TRBV11-3,-
CASSLGTGEGSPLHF,TGCGCCAGCAGCTTGGGGACAGGGGAAGGTTCACCCCTCCACTTT,TRBD1,TRBJ1-6,TRBV5-1,-
CASVDIEGTGELFF,TGTGCCAGTGTGGACATAGAAGGCACCGGGGAGCTGTTTTTT,-,TRBJ2-2,TRBV19,-
CASSPGLAGAKETQYF,TGTGCCAGCTCACCGGGACTAGCGGGGGCTAAAGAGACCCAGTACTTC,TRBD2,TRBJ2-5,TRBV18,-
CASSLDPLERAFF,TGCGCCAGCAGCTTGGACCCCCTTGAGAGAGCTTTCTTT,-,TRBJ1-1,TRBV5-1,many
CASTVGGAQDTQYF,TGTGCCAGCACTGTAGGGGGGGCCCAAGATACGCAGTATTTT,-,TRBJ2-3,TRBV7-3,-
CASSIGGGKAYEQYF,TGTGCCAGTAGTATAGGTGGAGGGAAGGCCTACGAGCAGTACTTC,-,TRBJ2-7,TRBV19,-
CASSFTSQGESPLHF,TGTGCCAGCAGCTTCACCTCCCAGGGGGAATCACCCCTCCACTTT,TRBD1,TRBJ1-6,TRBV11-2,once
CASSSGQGTGYTF,TGTGCCAGCAGTTCTGGACAGGGGACCGGCTACACCTTC,TRBD1,TRBJ1-2,TRBV28,-
CASSYSLAGADTQYF,TGTGCCAGCAGTTACTCATTGGCCGGGGCAGATACGCAGTATTTT,-,TRBJ2-3,TRBV6-5,-
CASSTQALSTDTQYF,TGTGCCAGCTCTACCCAGGCCCTTAGCACAGATACGCAGTATTTT,-,TRBJ2-3,TRBV5-8,-
CAWSPRWSSYEQYF,TGTGCCTGGAGTCCCCGTTGGAGCTCCTACGAGCAGTACTTC,-,TRBJ2-7,TRBV30,-
CASRTGGTDTQYF,TGTGCCAGCAGGACAGGGGGCACAGATACGCAGTATTTT,TRBD1,TRBJ2-3,TRBV28,-
CASSHFRTGGAGETQYF,TGCGCCAGCAGTCACTTCAGGACAGGGGGCGCGGGAGAGACCCAGTACTTC,TRBD1,TRBJ2-5,TRBV23-1,-
CATSRPPRDTQYF,TGTGCCACCAGCAGACCCCCGAGGGATACGCAGTATTTT,-,TRBJ2-3,TRBV15,-
CASSPTWSEQYF,TGTGCCAGCAGCCCTACTTGGTCTGAGCAGTACTTC,-,TRBJ2-7,TRBV7-8,-
CASTNYGYQETQYF,TGTGCCAGCACCAACTACGGGTACCAAGAGACCCAGTACTTC,-,TRBJ2-5,TRBV5-6,-
CASRTGLQPQHF,TGTGCCAGCAGGACAGGGCTTCAGCCCCAGCATTTT,TRBD1,TRBJ1-5,TRBV12-3/TRBV12-4,-
CASSQVGGADIQYF,TGTGCCAGCAGCCAAGTCGGGGGGGCAGACATTCAGTACTTC,TRBD2,TRBJ2-4,TRBV3-1/TRBV3-2,few
CASSLRGTSEAFF,TGTGCCAGCAGCTTAAGGGGGACCTCTGAAGCTTTCTTT,-,TRBJ1-1,TRBV11-3,-
CAWSPFAGVNEKLFF,TGTGCCTGGAGTCCCTTTGCAGGGGTTAATGAAAAACTGTTTTTT,-,TRBJ1-4,TRBV30,-
CASSLNRVGEQFF,TGTGCCAGCAGCTTAAATCGGGTCGGTGAGCAGTTCTTC,-,TRBJ2-1,TRBV7-3,-
CASSKLFSPGQVHLSSYNSPLHF,TGTGCCAGCAGCAAACTTTTCTCGCCTGGACAAGTCCACCTCAGCTCCTATAATTCACCCCTCCACTTT,-,TRBJ1-6,TRBV21-1,-